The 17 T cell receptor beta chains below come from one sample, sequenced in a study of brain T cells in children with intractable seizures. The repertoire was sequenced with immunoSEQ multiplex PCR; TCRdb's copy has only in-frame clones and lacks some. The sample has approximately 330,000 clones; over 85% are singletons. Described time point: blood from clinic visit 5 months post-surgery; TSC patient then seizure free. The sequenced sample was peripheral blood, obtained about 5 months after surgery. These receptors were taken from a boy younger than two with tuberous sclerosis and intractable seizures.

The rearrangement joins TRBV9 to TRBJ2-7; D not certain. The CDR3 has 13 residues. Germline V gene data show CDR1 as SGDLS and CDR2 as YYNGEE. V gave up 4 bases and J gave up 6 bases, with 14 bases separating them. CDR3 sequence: CASSPPIGREQYF. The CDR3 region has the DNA TGTGCCAGCAGCCCCCCTATAGGGCGCGAGCAGTACTTC.

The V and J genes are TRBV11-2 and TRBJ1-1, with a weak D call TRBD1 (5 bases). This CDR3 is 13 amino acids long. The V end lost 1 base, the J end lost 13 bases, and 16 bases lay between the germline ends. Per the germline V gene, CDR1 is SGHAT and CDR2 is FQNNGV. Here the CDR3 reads CASSLVGGTTGFF. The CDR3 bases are TGTGCCAGCAGCTTAGTAGGCGGGACGACGGGTTTCTTT. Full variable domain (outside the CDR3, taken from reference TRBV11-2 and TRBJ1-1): EAGVAQSPRYKIIEKRQSVAFWCNPISGHATLYWYQQILGQGPKLLIQFQNNGVVDDSQLPKDRFSAERLKGVDSTLKIQPAKLEDSAVYLCASSLVGGTTGFFGQGTRLTVV.

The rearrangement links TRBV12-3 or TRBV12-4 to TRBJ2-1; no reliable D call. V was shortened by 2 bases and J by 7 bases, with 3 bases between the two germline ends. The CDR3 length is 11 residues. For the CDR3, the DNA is TGTGCCAGCAGTTTAAGGAATGAGCAGTTCTTC. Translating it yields CASSLRNEQFF.

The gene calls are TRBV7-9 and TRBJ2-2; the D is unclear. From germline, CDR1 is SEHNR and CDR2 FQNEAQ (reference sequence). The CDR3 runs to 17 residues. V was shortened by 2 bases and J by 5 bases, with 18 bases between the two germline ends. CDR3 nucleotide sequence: TGTGCCAGCAGCTTATCTACACTGGCTCCTAGAACCGGGGAGCTGTTTTTT. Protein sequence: CASSLSTLAPRTGELFF.

The CDR3 protein is CASKQADRVPDTQYF. The CDR3 coding sequence is TGTGCCAGCAAGCAGGCGGACAGGGTCCCAGATACGCAGTATTTT. The chain links TRBV2 to TRBJ2-3; 8 nucleotides agree with TRBD1. This CDR3 is built from 15 residues. V lost 7 bases to trimming and J lost 4 bases; unmatched junction nucleotides: 10. Germline CDR1 reads SNHLY; CDR2 reads FYNNEI.

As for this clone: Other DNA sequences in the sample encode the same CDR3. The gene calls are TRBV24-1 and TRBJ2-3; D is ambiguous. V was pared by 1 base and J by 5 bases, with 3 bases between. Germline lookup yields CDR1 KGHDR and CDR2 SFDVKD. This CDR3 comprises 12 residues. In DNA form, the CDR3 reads TGTGCCACCAGTGATTTTAGAGATACGCAGTATTTT. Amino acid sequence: CATSDFRDTQYF.

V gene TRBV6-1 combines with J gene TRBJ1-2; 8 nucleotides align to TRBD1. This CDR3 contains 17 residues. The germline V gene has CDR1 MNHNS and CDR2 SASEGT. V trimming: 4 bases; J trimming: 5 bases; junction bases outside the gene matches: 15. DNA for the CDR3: TGTGCCAGCAGTGTACCCAGGGGGCAATCGGGCAAGTATGGCTACACCTTC. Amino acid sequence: CASSVPRGQSGKYGYTF.

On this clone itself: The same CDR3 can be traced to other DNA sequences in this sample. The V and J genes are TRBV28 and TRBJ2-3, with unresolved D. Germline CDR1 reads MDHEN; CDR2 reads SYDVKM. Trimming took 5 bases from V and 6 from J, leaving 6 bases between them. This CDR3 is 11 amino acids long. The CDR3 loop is CASSNLDTQYF. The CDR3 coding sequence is TGTGCCAGCAGTAACCTCGATACGCAGTATTTT. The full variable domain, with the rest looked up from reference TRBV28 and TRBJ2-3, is DVKVTQSSRYLVKRTGEKVFLECVQDMDHENMFWYRQDPGLGLRLIYFSYDVKMKEKGDIPEGYSVSREKKERFSLILESASTNQTSMYLCASSNLDTQYFGPGTRLTVL.

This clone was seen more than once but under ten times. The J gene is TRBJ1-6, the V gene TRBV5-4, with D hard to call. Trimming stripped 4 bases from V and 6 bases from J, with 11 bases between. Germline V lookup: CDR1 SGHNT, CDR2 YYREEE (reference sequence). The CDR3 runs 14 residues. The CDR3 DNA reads TGTGCCAGCAGCCTCTTGGGTTCTAATTCACCCCTCCACTTT. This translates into CASSLLGSNSPLHF.

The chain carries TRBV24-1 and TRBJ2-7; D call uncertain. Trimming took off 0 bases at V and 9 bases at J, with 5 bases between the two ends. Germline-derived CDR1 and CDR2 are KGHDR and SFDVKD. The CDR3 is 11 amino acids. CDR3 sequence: CATSDLNWQYF. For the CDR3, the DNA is TGTGCCACCAGTGATTTGAACTGGCAGTACTTC.

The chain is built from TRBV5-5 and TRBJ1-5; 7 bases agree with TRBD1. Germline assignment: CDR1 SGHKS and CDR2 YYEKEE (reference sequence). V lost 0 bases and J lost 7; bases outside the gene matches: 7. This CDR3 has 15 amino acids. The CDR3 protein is CASSLATGAGQPQHF. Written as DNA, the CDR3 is TGTGCCAGCAGCTTGGCCACAGGGGCTGGGCAGCCCCAGCATTTT.

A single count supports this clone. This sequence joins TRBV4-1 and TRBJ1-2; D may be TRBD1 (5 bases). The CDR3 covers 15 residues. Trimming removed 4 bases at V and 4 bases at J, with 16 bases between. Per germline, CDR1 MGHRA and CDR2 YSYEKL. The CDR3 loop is CASSPQTEWSYGYTF. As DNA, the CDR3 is TGCGCCAGCAGCCCCCAGACAGAGTGGAGCTATGGCTACACCTTC.

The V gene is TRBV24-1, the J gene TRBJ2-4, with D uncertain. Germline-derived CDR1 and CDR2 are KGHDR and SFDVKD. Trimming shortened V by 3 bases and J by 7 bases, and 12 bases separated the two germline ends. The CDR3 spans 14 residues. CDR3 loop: CATSDPTHGNIQYF. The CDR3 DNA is TGTGCCACCAGTGATCCCACGCACGGGAACATTCAGTACTTC.

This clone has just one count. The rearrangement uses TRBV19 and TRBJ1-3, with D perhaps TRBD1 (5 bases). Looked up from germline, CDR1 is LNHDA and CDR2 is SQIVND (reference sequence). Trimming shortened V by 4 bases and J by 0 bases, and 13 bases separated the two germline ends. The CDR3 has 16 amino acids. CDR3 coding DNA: TGTGCCAGTAGTAGGCGGCCGGGGGGCTCTGGAAACACCATATATTTT. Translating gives CASSRRPGGSGNTIYF.

The CDR3 protein is CAWSAAGAPRAAGNTIYF. The CDR3 DNA reads TGTGCCTGGAGTGCTGCGGGGGCCCCGAGAGCAGCTGGAAACACCATATATTTT. The V call is TRBV30, the J call TRBJ1-3; D may be TRBD1 (6 bases). V lost 1 base and J 2 bases, leaving 21 bases between the germline ends. The V gene's germline CDR1 is GTSNPN and CDR2 SVGIG (reference sequence). CDR3 length: 18 amino acids.

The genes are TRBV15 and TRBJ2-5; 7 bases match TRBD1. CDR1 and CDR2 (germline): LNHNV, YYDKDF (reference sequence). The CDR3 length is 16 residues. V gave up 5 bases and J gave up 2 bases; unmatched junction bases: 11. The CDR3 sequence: CATSGNRGPPQETQYF. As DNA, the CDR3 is TGTGCCACCAGCGGAAACAGGGGACCACCACAAGAGACCCAGTACTTC.

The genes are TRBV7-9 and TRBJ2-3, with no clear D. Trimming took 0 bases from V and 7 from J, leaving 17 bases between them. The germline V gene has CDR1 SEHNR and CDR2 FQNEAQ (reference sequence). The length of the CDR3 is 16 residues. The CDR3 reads CASSLATPRRVYTQYF. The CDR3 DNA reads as TGTGCCAGCAGCTTAGCGACTCCGCGCCGTGTGTATACGCAGTATTTT.